The 27 T cell receptor beta chains listed next were all sequenced from one sample in a study of human T cells and chemical hapten exposure. MiXCR, applied by TCRdb to the RACE reads, yields one record per CDR3 protein. The data contain some 200,000 distinct CDR3 sequences, around 30% of them singletons. Time point of the sample: pre-sensitization, week 0. Treatment described: therapeutic diphenylcyclopropenone sensitization with weekly scalp DPC. The sample here was whole blood, taken in connection with sensitization to the hapten diphenylcyclopropenone (DPC). The receptor source for this set is a woman aged 25 to 39 with alopecia areata. Some clones in this sample may be carry-over from other donors' samples.

This clonotype is a singleton in its sample. J is TRBJ2-7 and V is TRBV4-2; 9 bases are shared with TRBD1. V shed 0 bases, J shed 5 bases, and the junction held 8 bases outside the gene matches. This CDR3 region has 16 residues. The germline gives CDR1 LGHNA, CDR2 YNFKEQ. The CDR3 here is CASSQDGVGQGNEQYF. As DNA, the CDR3 is TGTGCCAGCAGCCAAGATGGAGTGGGACAGGGCAACGAGCAGTACTTC.

This clonotype was seen many times. The chain recombines TRBV12-3 or TRBV12-4 with TRBJ1-6; D not certain. The CDR3 is 13 amino acids. The V gene lost 3 bases and the J gene lost 8 bases, with 8 bases spanning the gap. The CDR3 region is CASSLGGDSPLHF. DNA for the CDR3: TGTGCCAGCAGTTTGGGCGGAGATTCACCCCTCCACTTT.

This rearrangement joins TRBV29-1 to TRBJ1-1; D ambiguous. The CDR3 covers 13 residues. Trimming removed 5 bases at V and 0 bases at J, with 10 bases between. The germline V gene encodes CDR1 SQVTM and CDR2 ANQGSEA. The CDR3, as DNA: TGCAGCGTTCAGGATTTCATGAACACTGAAGCTTTCTTT. This gives the protein CSVQDFMNTEAFF. Full variable domain (outside the CDR3, taken from reference TRBV29-1 and TRBJ1-1): SAVISQKPSRDICQRGTSLTIQCQVDSQVTMMFWYRQQPGQSLTLIATANQGSEATYESGFVIDKFPISRPNLTFSTLTVSNMSPEDSSIYLCSVQDFMNTEAFFGQGTRLTVV.

The chain couples TRBV29-1 to TRBJ1-6; 8 bases agree with TRBD1. The V segment lost 6 bases and the J segment 4 bases; nucleotides outside the gene matches: 8. The CDR3 consists of 15 residues. Germline V lookup: CDR1 SQVTM, CDR2 ANQGSEA. The CDR3 sequence is CSVRTGSDYNSPLHF. CDR3 sequence (DNA): TGCAGCGTCCGGACAGGGTCAGATTATAATTCACCCCTCCACTTT. Combining the CDR3 with reference TRBV29-1 and TRBJ1-6 gives the whole variable domain SAVISQKPSRDICQRGTSLTIQCQVDSQVTMMFWYRQQPGQSLTLIATANQGSEATYESGFVIDKFPISRPNLTFSTLTVSNMSPEDSSIYLCSVRTGSDYNSPLHFGNGTRLTVT.

J is TRBJ2-2 and V is TRBV5-4; 7 bases map to TRBD1. Germline CDR1 is SGHNT and CDR2 is YYREEE (reference sequence). CDR3 size: 15 residues. V shed 0 bases, J shed 2 bases, and the junction held 1 base outside the gene matches. The CDR3 DNA sequence: TGTGCCAGCAGCTTGGACAGGGGAAACACCGGGGAGCTGTTTTTT. This sequence encodes CASSLDRGNTGELFF.

The chain uses TRBV28 and TRBJ2-7, with 9 bases fitting TRBD1. V gave up 5 bases and J gave up 9 bases; unmatched junction bases: 11. The CDR3 is made up of 14 amino acids. The germline V gene encodes CDR1 MDHEN and CDR2 SYDVKM. Here the CDR3 reads CASSHRDRVIGQYF. In DNA form, the CDR3 reads TGTGCCAGCAGTCACCGGGACAGGGTAATTGGGCAGTACTTC.

The chain recombines TRBV7-9 with TRBJ1-3; 8 nucleotides align to TRBD1. This CDR3 is 16 amino acids long. Germline V CDR1 and CDR2: SEHNR, FQNEAQ (reference sequence). Trimming removed 2 bases from V and 4 bases from J; junction bases left unmatched: 7. The DNA for the CDR3 is TGTGCCAGCAGCTTATACCAGGGGGCAGGAGGAAACACCATATATTTT. Translation: CASSLYQGAGGNTIYF.

This chain links TRBV5-1 with TRBJ1-1; D remains unclear. The CDR3 contains 12 residues. Trimming took 4 bases from V and 0 from J, leaving 4 bases between them. CDR1 SGHRS and CDR2 YFSETQ come from the germline V gene. Here the CDR3 DNA reads TGCGCCAGCAGCAACCTGAACACTGAAGCTTTCTTT. Amino acid sequence: CASSNLNTEAFF.

This clonotype was seen repeatedly, ten times or more. The chain employs TRBV20-1 and TRBJ2-1; 16 bases agree with TRBD2. CDR1 and CDR2 (germline): DFQATT, SNEGSKA (reference sequence). Trimming cost V 6 bases and J 7 bases; bases outside gene matches: 6. The CDR3 sequence is 15 residues long. Written as DNA, the CDR3 is TGCAGTGCGGGGACTAGCGGGGGGGTAGGTAATGAGCAGTTCTTC. Protein: CSAGTSGGVGNEQFF.

Only a few counts were recorded for this clonotype. The chain links TRBV11-1 to TRBJ2-7, with TRBD1 as a possible D gene (5 bases). Germline V CDR1 and CDR2: SGHAT, FQDESV (reference sequence). The CDR3 covers 15 residues. V shed 1 base and J shed 2 bases, with 12 bases lying between them. The CDR3 sequence is CASSLGRDSAYEQYF. The CDR3 DNA follows: TGTGCCAGCAGCTTAGGGCGAGACAGTGCCTACGAGCAGTACTTC.

The chain recombines TRBV20-1 with TRBJ2-2; 10 bases fit TRBD2. Germline lookup yields CDR1 DFQATT and CDR2 SNEGSKA (reference sequence). V dropped 6 bases and J dropped 2; count of bases not matched to a gene: 12. The CDR3 sequence is 17 residues long. The chain's CDR3 is CSARSAWTSGNTGELFF. CDR3 DNA sequence: TGCAGTGCCCGGAGCGCGTGGACTAGCGGTAACACCGGGGAGCTGTTTTTT.

This clonotype was counted only a few times. The V and J genes are TRBV2 and TRBJ1-3, with unresolved D. The CDR3 is 12 residues long. V lost 3 bases and J lost 4, with 4 bases in between. The V gene's germline CDR1 is SNHLY and CDR2 FYNNEI. The chain's CDR3 is CASSDLGNTIYF. As DNA, the CDR3 is TGTGCCAGCAGTGATCTGGGAAACACCATATATTTT.

This clonotype was seen more than once but under ten times. CDR3 nucleotides: TGCGCCAGCAGCTCACAGGTCACGAACACTGAAGCTTTCTTT. This sequence encodes CASSSQVTNTEAFF. The rearrangement uses TRBV5-1 and TRBJ1-1, with D possibly matching TRBD1 (5 bases). The CDR3 runs 14 residues. Trimming left V 3 bases short and J 1 base short, with 10 bases between. Germline V gives CDR1 SGHRS, CDR2 YFSETQ.

This sequence joins TRBV7-3 and TRBJ2-1, with 9 bases lining up with TRBD2. CDR1 SGHTA and CDR2 FQGTGA come from the germline V gene. The CDR3 consists of 15 residues. V shed 5 bases, J shed 7 bases, and the junction held 9 bases outside the gene matches. CDR3 loop: CASSPLGGGENEQFF. In DNA form, the CDR3 reads TGTGCCAGCAGCCCGCTAGGCGGGGGGGAAAATGAGCAGTTCTTC.

This clonotype was detected only a few times. V and J are TRBV5-1 and TRBJ2-3, with 7 bases matching TRBD1. V lost 5 bases and J lost 3; bases outside the gene matches: 6. This CDR3 contains 14 residues. Germline V gene lookup returns CDR1 SGHRS and CDR2 YFSETQ. The CDR3 coding sequence is TGCGCCAGCAGAACGGGACAGAGAACAGATACGCAGTATTTT. Translated, it gives CASRTGQRTDTQYF. The full variable domain, with the rest looked up from reference TRBV5-1 and TRBJ2-3, is KAGVTQTPRYLIKTRGQQVTLSCSPISGHRSVSWYQQTPGQGLQFLFEYFSETQRNKGNFPGRFSGRQFSNSRSEMNVSTLELGDSALYLCASRTGQRTDTQYFGPGTRLTVL.

V gene TRBV9 combines with J gene TRBJ2-4, with TRBD2 as a possible D gene (6 bases). The V end was cut by 4 bases, the J end by 8 bases, with 13 bases between. Germline V CDR1 and CDR2: SGDLS, YYNGEE. The CDR3 spans 13 residues. CDR3 in DNA: TGTGCCAGCAGCATTGGGGTAGCGGACATTCAGTACTTC. This sequence encodes CASSIGVADIQYF.

The CDR3 reads CSAADRTKDEKLFF. Written as DNA, the CDR3 is TGCAGTGCTGCGGACCGGACCAAAGATGAAAAACTGTTTTTT. The chain recombines TRBV20-1 with TRBJ1-4; D gene unclear. The CDR3 consists of 14 residues. V was trimmed by 5 bases and J by 6 bases, leaving 16 bases between them. Germline V lookup: CDR1 DFQATT, CDR2 SNEGSKA (reference sequence).

Only a few counts were recorded for this clonotype. J is TRBJ1-3 and V is TRBV7-9; D not certain. V shed 7 bases and J shed 3 bases, with 13 bases lying between them. Germline V gene lookup returns CDR1 SEHNR and CDR2 FQNEAQ (reference sequence). This CDR3 comprises 14 residues. CDR3 protein: CASTPAGGGNTIYF. CDR3 DNA: TGTGCCAGCACCCCGGCCGGCGGTGGAAACACCATATATTTT.

J is TRBJ2-1 and V is TRBV2; 10 nucleotides match TRBD2. The V gene end was trimmed by 4 bases and the J gene end by 9 bases; junction bases not matched to a gene: 15. Germline CDR1 and CDR2: SNHLY and FYNNEI. This CDR3 is built from 17 residues. The CDR3 region has the DNA TGTGCCAGCAGTGTAATTGTCGGAGCGGGGGGGATTGTTGAGCAGTTCTTC. Encoded protein: CASSVIVGAGGIVEQFF.

In nucleotides, the CDR3 is TGTGCCAGCAGCTTACAGGGGGCCGGCAATCAGCCCCAGCATTTT. This codes for CASSLQGAGNQPQHF. The rearrangement links TRBV7-2 to TRBJ1-5, with 8 nucleotides matching TRBD1. Trimming removed 2 bases from V and 2 bases from J; junction bases left unmatched: 2. The CDR3 is made up of 15 amino acids. Germline V gene sequence: CDR1 SGHTA, CDR2 FQGNSA.

A few counts support this clonotype. The chain couples TRBV29-1 to TRBJ2-7, with 11 bases aligning to TRBD2. Germline V gene lookup returns CDR1 SQVTM and CDR2 ANQGSEA. The trim removed 6 bases at V and 4 bases at J, leaving 8 bases unmatched. The CDR3 contains 14 residues. In DNA, the CDR3 is TGCAGCGTAACAGGGACTAGCGGTTTATACGAGCAGTACTTC. Its protein product is CSVTGTSGLYEQYF.

V usage is TRBV2 and J usage is TRBJ2-1, with D unresolved. The CDR3 has 11 residues. The V gene lost 8 bases and the J gene lost 6 bases, with 8 bases spanning the gap. Per the germline V gene, CDR1 is SNHLY and CDR2 is FYNNEI. The CDR3 bases are TGTGCCAGCGGGAACAGCAATGAGCAGTTCTTC. This encodes CASGNSNEQFF.

In DNA form, the CDR3 reads TGCAGTGCTAGAGTAGCGGGAGTTACAGATACGCAGTATTTT. Translation: CSARVAGVTDTQYF. The chain uses TRBV20-1 and TRBJ2-3, with 9 bases fitting TRBD2. Germline lookup yields CDR1 DFQATT and CDR2 SNEGSKA (reference sequence). The CDR3 is 14 residues long. After removal of 1 base from V and 3 bases from J, the junction contained 2 bases not matched to a gene.

This clonotype was seen a handful of times. The gene calls are TRBV29-1 and TRBJ2-5; D is perhaps TRBD2 (6 bases). The CDR3 spans 14 residues. Germline lookup yields CDR1 SQVTM and CDR2 ANQGSEA. The ends were cut back, 4 bases at V and 0 bases at J, with 12 bases in the middle. The CDR3 is CSVAGGTHQETQYF. The CDR3 coding sequence is TGCAGCGTTGCAGGAGGGACCCACCAAGAGACCCAGTACTTC.

This rearrangement joins TRBV28 to TRBJ1-1; a weak D match, TRBD1 (6 bases). This CDR3 comprises 14 residues. Germline values: CDR1 MDHEN, CDR2 SYDVKM. V was pared by 7 bases and J by 1 base, with 13 bases between. The CDR3 sequence is CASNRGTTNTEAFF. Here the CDR3 DNA reads TGTGCCAGCAATCGGGGGACAACGAACACTGAAGCTTTCTTT.

V and J are TRBV2 and TRBJ2-7, with TRBD2 identical over 11 bases. With 6 bases clipped from V and 1 base from J, the junction kept 5 bases outside the gene matches. Per germline, CDR1 SNHLY and CDR2 FYNNEI. The CDR3 spans 15 residues. The CDR3 protein is CASRDGTSGSYEQYF. The CDR3 DNA is TGTGCCAGCAGGGACGGGACTAGCGGATCCTACGAGCAGTACTTC.

This chain uses TRBV5-8 with TRBJ1-5, with no clear D. Trimming took off 4 bases at V and 5 bases at J, with 10 bases between the two ends. This CDR3 spans 13 amino acids. Germline values: CDR1 SGHTS, CDR2 YDEGEE. The CDR3 bases are TGTGCCAGCAGCACGTACGGAGATCAGCCCCAGCATTTT. Protein product: CASSTYGDQPQHF.